Described below is a single T cell receptor (beta chain) sequence and its context. This sample stems from a study of blood T cell repertoires in COVID-19. TCRdb's copy holds only in-frame clones and misses some; the assay was immunoSEQ multiplex PCR. The data hold fewer than 300,000 clones, with more than 75% observed a single time. CDR1 and CDR2 (germline): PRHDT, FYEKMQ (reference sequence). This CDR3 is 16 amino acids long. Germline trimming cut 1 base from V and 4 bases from J; bases unmatched to any gene: 9. V gene TRBV13 combines with J gene TRBJ1-2, with TRBD1 matching over 7 bases. Sequenced input: peripheral blood. The receptor comes from a man aged 45 to 65 with COVID-19, enrolled during active disease. The CDR3 sequence: CASSLAGRGQFYGYTF. The CDR3 region has the DNA TGTGCCAGCAGCTTAGCTGGTCGGGGACAGTTCTATGGCTACACCTTC.